This is a list of T cell receptor beta chains from one sample in a study of blood T cell repertoires in COVID-19. Clones were read by immunoSEQ multiplex PCR, and TCRdb kept only the in-frame ones, dropping some. The sample lists around 120,000 clones, around 87% occurring once. The sequenced material came from peripheral blood. The source is a woman aged 55-69 years with COVID-19, enrolled during active disease. The CDR3 runs from the conserved cysteine through the conserved F or W. Fields, in order: J gene, V gene, D gene, clone size, CDR3 DNA, CDR3 protein. D genes are given only for firm matches. Not every row has a clone size; where given, it reads once, few, many or a size class.

>TRBJ2-7|TRBV10-3|TRBD1|-
TGTGCCATCGGGACAGCCAGCTCCTACGAGCAGTACTTC
CAIGTASSYEQYF
>TRBJ2-6|TRBV18|TRBD1|-
TGTGCCAGCTCACTGACAGGGGGCGTATCGGCTGGGGCCAACGTCCTGACTTTC
CASSLTGGVSAGANVLTF
>TRBJ2-3|TRBV11-3|-|-
TGTGCCAGCAGTCCAAGCACAGATACGCAGTATTTT
CASSPSTDTQYF
>TRBJ1-2|TRBV5-4|-|-
TGTGCCAGCAGCTTGGCCAGCGCAATCGTTCACACCTTC
CASSLASAIVHTF
>TRBJ2-6|TRBV25-1|TRBD2|few
TGTGCCAGCAGTGGCGGGGGGCTGGATGGGGCCAACGTCCTGACTTTC
CASSGGGLDGANVLTF
>TRBJ2-3|TRBV6-2/TRBV6-3|-|-
TGTGCCAGCAGTTACTCGGAGGGTACGCAGTATTTT
CASSYSEGTQYF
>TRBJ2-7|TRBV5-1|-|-
TGCGCCAGCAGCCCAGGGGTAGCTCAGCCCTACGAGCAGTACTTC
CASSPGVAQPYEQYF
>TRBJ1-5|TRBV7-2|TRBD1|-
TGTGCCAGCAGCCCAAAACCCTGGACAGGGCATCAGCCCCAGCATTTT
CASSPKPWTGHQPQHF
>TRBJ2-3|TRBV7-3|TRBD1|-
TGTGCCAGCAGCGCCAGACAGGGGGCCACGCAGTATTTT
CASSARQGATQYF
>TRBJ2-5|TRBV9|TRBD1|-
TGTGCCAGCAGCGTCGGGACAGGGCAATGGGTGACCCAGTACTTC
CASSVGTGQWVTQYF
>TRBJ1-2|TRBV10-3|TRBD1|-
TGTGCCATCAGTGAGAGGGGGAACAGGGGGTCGGTCGGCTACACCTTC
CAISERGNRGSVGYTF
>TRBJ2-5|TRBV15|-|-
TGTGCCGCCGCTCAGGGGTATCAAGAGACCCAGTACTTC
CAAAQGYQETQYF
>TRBJ1-4|TRBV3-1/TRBV3-2|-|-
TGTGCCAGCAGCCAGGCAGGGAAGAATGAAAAACTGTTTTTT
CASSQAGKNEKLFF
>TRBJ2-3|TRBV3-1/TRBV3-2|-|-
TGTGCCAGCAGCCACTTTAGCACAGATACGCAGTATTTT
CASSHFSTDTQYF
>TRBJ1-5|TRBV4-1|-|-
TGCGCCAGCAGCCAAGAAAGGGGCAACCAGCCCCAGCATTTT
CASSQERGNQPQHF
>TRBJ1-5|TRBV7-2|-|-
TGTGCCAGCAGCTTAGGAGTTAATCAGCCCCAGCATTTT
CASSLGVNQPQHF
>TRBJ2-7|TRBV7-2|TRBD2|-
TGTGCCAGCAGCTTAGACTCAGCGGGGGTCTACGAGCAGTACTTC
CASSLDSAGVYEQYF
>TRBJ2-1|TRBV29-1|-|-
TGCAGCGTTGAAGTTGCGGGTCTCTCCTACAATGAGCAGTTCTTC
CSVEVAGLSYNEQFF
>TRBJ2-5|TRBV2|TRBD2|-
TGTGCCAGCATCCCGTGGACTAGCGGGGCGCAAGAGACCCAGTACTTC
CASIPWTSGAQETQYF
>TRBJ1-4|TRBV7-9|-|-
TGTGCCAGCAGCCACGGCAGGGCTAATGAAAAACTGTTTTTT
CASSHGRANEKLFF
>TRBJ2-3|TRBV3-1/TRBV3-2|-|few
TGTGCCAGCAGCCAAGGACAGGGCACAGATACGCAGTATTTT
CASSQGQGTDTQYF
>TRBJ1-2|TRBV7-8|-|-
TGTGCCAGCAGATCTAGGTTCAACTATGGCTACACCTTC
CASRSRFNYGYTF
>TRBJ2-1|TRBV7-9|-|-
TGTGCCAGCAGGTCACAGCCCTACAATGAGCAGTTCTTC
CASRSQPYNEQFF
>TRBJ2-2|TRBV7-2|TRBD1|-
TGTGCCTCCCGCAGGGGGCGGACCGGGGAGCTGTTTTTT
CASRRGRTGELFF
>TRBJ2-7|TRBV30|TRBD1|once
TGTGCCTGGAGCCAGGACAGGCGGTACCCCGAGCAGTACTTC
CAWSQDRRYPEQYF
>TRBJ1-1|TRBV10-3|-|-
TGTGCCATCAGTGAAACCGCTAAGGAAGCTTTCTTT
CAISETAKEAFF
>TRBJ2-2|TRBV2|TRBD1|-
TGTGCCAGCAGCCCCGGGACAGGGAGAACCGGGGAGCTGTTTTTT
CASSPGTGRTGELFF
>TRBJ2-7|TRBV5-6|TRBD1|-
TGTGCCAGCAGCCTGGGACAGGGCGAGCAGTACTTC
CASSLGQGEQYF
>TRBJ1-5|TRBV5-5|TRBD1|-
TGTGCCAGCAGCTTTGAGGGGGCGGGCCAGCCCCAGCATTTT
CASSFEGAGQPQHF
>TRBJ1-2|TRBV6-1|TRBD1|-
TGTGCCAGCACAGAAAATCAGGGGGCAAAGGGCTACACCTTC
CASTENQGAKGYTF
>TRBJ2-4|TRBV5-4|TRBD1|-
TGTGCCAGCAGCTTAGACAGGGCAGCCAAAAACATTCAGTACTTC
CASSLDRAAKNIQYF
>TRBJ2-7|TRBV2|TRBD1|-
TGTGCCAGCACCGAAAGGGGACAGGGCTCCTACGAGCAGTACTTC
CASTERGQGSYEQYF
>TRBJ2-5|TRBV5-1|TRBD2|-
TGCGCCAGCAGCTTGGCTGGGCTAGCGGGGGGGCCGGAGACCCAGTACTTC
CASSLAGLAGGPETQYF
>TRBJ1-1|TRBV19|TRBD1|-
TGTGCCAGTAGTCCCTGGGGACAGGGGAACGGTGAAGCTTTCTTT
CASSPWGQGNGEAFF
>TRBJ1-2|TRBV19|-|-
TGTGCCAGTAGTATAAGACAGGAGAACTATGGCTACACCTTC
CASSIRQENYGYTF
>TRBJ2-3|TRBV5-1|TRBD2|-
TGCGCCAGCAGCCCCGTACCCGGGGGGGCCATAGATACGCAGTATTTT
CASSPVPGGAIDTQYF
>TRBJ1-1|TRBV2|TRBD1|-
TGTGCCAGTACGACAGGGAGCACTGAAGCTTTCTTT
CASTTGSTEAFF
>TRBJ1-2|TRBV6-5|TRBD1|-
TGTGCCAGCAACTTAAGACAGGGGACGCTTGGCTACACCTTC
CASNLRQGTLGYTF
>TRBJ2-1|TRBV7-2|TRBD2|-
TGTGCCAGCATCCCAACTAGCGGTTTTTACAATGAGCAGTTCTTC
CASIPTSGFYNEQFF
>TRBJ1-4|TRBV9|TRBD1|-
TGTGCCAGCAGCATGATGACAGGGGGTTTTGAAAAACTGTTTTTT
CASSMMTGGFEKLFF
>TRBJ2-2|TRBV4-2|TRBD2|-
TGTGCCAGCAGCTACATAATTCTTAGCGGGGGAGGGGAGCTGTTTTTT
CASSYIILSGGGELFF
>TRBJ1-4|TRBV1|-|-
TGCACCAGCAACCTAGCGGGACAGGCTAATGAAAAACTGTTTTTT
CTSNLAGQANEKLFF
>TRBJ2-1|TRBV19|TRBD1|-
TGTGCCAGTAAAAGGGGGCATAGCTCCTACAATGAGCAGTTCTTC
CASKRGHSSYNEQFF
>TRBJ2-2|TRBV9|-|once
TGTGCCAGCAGCCGTAGTCATGATAGGGGATCGACCGGGGAGCTGTTTTTT
CASSRSHDRGSTGELFF
>TRBJ1-2|TRBV4-2|-|-
TGTGCCAGCAGCCAAGAGCTGGCCCGAAGTACCCACACTAACTATGGCTACACCTTC
CASSQELARSTHTNYGYTF
>TRBJ2-7|TRBV18|-|-
TGTGCCAGCTCACCAGATTTGGCAGGAACCTACGAGCAGTACTTC
CASSPDLAGTYEQYF
>TRBJ2-5|TRBV11-2|-|once
TGTGCCAGCAGCTTAGATGCGGAGGCAGTGGGGAAAGAGACCCAGTACTTC
CASSLDAEAVGKETQYF
>TRBJ2-1|TRBV5-8|TRBD2|once
TGTGCCAGCAGCTTACGGGTGGCGGGGGGGCACCATGAGCAGTTCTTC
CASSLRVAGGHHEQFF
>TRBJ2-5|TRBV30|TRBD1|-
TGTGCCTCGACAGGGGTACAGCAAGAGACCCAGTACTTC
CASTGVQQETQYF
>TRBJ1-5|TRBV6-5|-|-
TGTGCCAGCAGTTTAACGGGGTATCAGCCCCAGCATTTT
CASSLTGYQPQHF
>TRBJ1-4|TRBV6-6|TRBD1|-
TGTGCCAGCAGCCCGACAGGGGGCATCGAAAAACTGTTTTTT
CASSPTGGIEKLFF